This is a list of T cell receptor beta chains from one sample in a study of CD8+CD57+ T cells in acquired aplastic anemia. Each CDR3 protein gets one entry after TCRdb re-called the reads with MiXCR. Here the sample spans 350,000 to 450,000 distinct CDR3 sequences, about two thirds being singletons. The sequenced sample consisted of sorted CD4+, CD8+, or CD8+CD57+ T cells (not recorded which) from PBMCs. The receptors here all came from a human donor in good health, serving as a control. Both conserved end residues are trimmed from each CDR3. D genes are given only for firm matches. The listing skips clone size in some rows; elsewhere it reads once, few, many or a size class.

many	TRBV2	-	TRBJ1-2	ASRAQGGSYGYT
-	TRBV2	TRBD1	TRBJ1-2	ASRYGTGTNYGHT
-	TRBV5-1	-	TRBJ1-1	ASSLTLQKTEAF
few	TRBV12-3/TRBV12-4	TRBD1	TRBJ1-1	ASSFNSGTGGSMNTEAF
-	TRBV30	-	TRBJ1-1	AWSVPNTEAF
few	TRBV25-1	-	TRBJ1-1	ASGSRYGTEAF
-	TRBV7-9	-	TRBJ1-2	ASSLLGGAAQLGGYT
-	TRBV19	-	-	ASSIARQVAQTQY
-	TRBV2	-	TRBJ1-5	ASNLQPLHNTPPL
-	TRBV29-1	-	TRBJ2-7	SVGDGESYEQY
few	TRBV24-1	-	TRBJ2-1	ATSDFEAYNEQF
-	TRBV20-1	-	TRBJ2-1	SARDPQGSKSNEQF
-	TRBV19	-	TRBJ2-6	ASSLQGPKEDEQT
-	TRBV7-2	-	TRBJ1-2	ASSFAPVQGYEYT
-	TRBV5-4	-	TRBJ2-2	ASSRSGGITGELF
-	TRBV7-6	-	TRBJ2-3	ASSPTLPDTHY
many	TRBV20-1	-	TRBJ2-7	SARDLGNSYEQY
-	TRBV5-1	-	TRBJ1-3	ASSSSSLMKNTIY
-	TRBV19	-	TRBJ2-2	ASSGRDPNTGELF
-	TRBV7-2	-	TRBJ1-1	ASDFRDTEAF
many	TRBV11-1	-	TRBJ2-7	ASSHGGVYEQY
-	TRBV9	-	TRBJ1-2	ASSEERRFNYGYT
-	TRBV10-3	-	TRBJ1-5	AISGGTENQPQH
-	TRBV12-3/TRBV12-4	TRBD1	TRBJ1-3	ASNPRAGGNSGNTIY